The T cell receptor beta chain under discussion was sequenced for a study of cytomegalovirus exposure and HLA in healthy donors. Points from the study as a whole: The analysis excluded some indistinguishable V segments, including TRBV6-2 and TRBV6-3. Many donors carried some public TCRs, although rarity characterized most TCR sequences. Trimming of TCR beta V- and J-genes showed a link, identified in a later analysis, to a missense DCLRE1C variant.

PCR primers comprised 60 Vbeta and 13 Jbeta primers. Repertoires were generated with immunoSEQ multiplex PCR, while TCRdb's copy carries only in-frame clones and drops some. Of 150,000 or so clones detected, around 79% appear once; the ten largest clones hold around 1%. J gave up 1 base and V 5 bases, and 7 bases lay outside the gene matches. This CDR3 comprises 15 residues. Germline V CDR1 and CDR2: MNHEY, SVGAGI. In its sample, this clone was seen once. Its antigen is not identified. This chain joins TRBV6-5 and TRBJ1-1; 7 nucleotides line up with TRBD1. Sequencing was done on a sample of PBMCs. This TCR was sampled from a woman between 50 and 59 years old in good health and CMV-seropositive. The CDR3 loop is CASSATTGQNTEAFF. The CDR3 DNA sequence: TGTGCCAGCAGTGCCACGACAGGGCAGAACACTGAAGCTTTCTTT.